These 25 T cell receptor beta chains share one sample of origin, sequenced in a study of glioma-infiltrating T cells after dendritic cell vaccination. Libraries were prepared by immunoSEQ multiplex PCR; TCRdb keeps only in-frame clonotypes and omits some of them. The table lists 80,000 to 100,000 clones, approximately 81% of them singletons. The sequences come from blood, collected before dendritic cell vaccination. The receptors stem from a human donor with glioblastoma.

This chain links TRBV5-4 with TRBJ2-5; 8 bases fit TRBD2. V shed 2 bases, J shed 5 bases, and the junction held 8 bases outside the gene matches. The CDR3 consists of 15 residues. CDR1 and CDR2 (germline): SGHNT, YYREEE (reference sequence). The CDR3 loop is CASSFPGGAAETQYF. For the CDR3, the DNA is TGTGCCAGCAGCTTCCCGGGGGGGGCCGCGGAGACCCAGTACTTC.

The chain has TRBV7-9 and TRBJ2-1, with a tentative D call TRBD2 (5 bases). V lost 3 bases and J 7 bases, leaving 19 bases between the germline ends. Per the germline V gene, CDR1 is SEHNR and CDR2 is FQNEAQ (reference sequence). This CDR3 has 16 amino acids. The CDR3: CASSFIATLRENEQFF. The CDR3, as DNA: TGTGCCAGCAGCTTTATAGCCACACTTAGGGAGAATGAGCAGTTCTTC.

The rearrangement links TRBV7-9 to TRBJ2-3; the D gene is possibly TRBD2 (5 bases). The CDR3 is 13 residues long. Trimming took off 10 bases at V and 0 bases at J, with 11 bases between the two ends. Germline CDR1 reads SEHNR; CDR2 reads FQNEAQ (reference sequence). The CDR3 nucleotides are TGTGCCACTTGCCCGGGAAGCACAGATACGCAGTATTTT. Its protein is CATCPGSTDTQYF.

This chain connects TRBV28 to TRBJ2-1; 10 positions match TRBD1. There are 14 residues in the CDR3. With 8 bases clipped from V and 3 bases from J, the junction kept 4 bases outside the gene matches. In germline, CDR1 is MDHEN, CDR2 SYDVKM. DNA for the CDR3: TGTGCCAGCCGAGGGACAGGGGTCTACAATGAGCAGTTCTTC. Protein sequence: CASRGTGVYNEQFF.

The V gene is TRBV7-2, the J gene TRBJ1-1; no firm D call. CDR3 length equals 15 residues. In germline, CDR1 is SGHTA, CDR2 FQGNSA. V shed 1 base and J shed 2 bases, with 11 bases lying between them. CDR3 region: CASSLDYRPNTEAFF. CDR3 nucleotides: TGTGCCAGCAGCTTAGACTACCGACCTAACACTGAAGCTTTCTTT.

The V call is TRBV6-5, the J call TRBJ1-2; weak D call: TRBD1 (5 bases). The V gene's germline CDR1 is MNHEY and CDR2 SVGAGI. There are 14 residues in the CDR3. The CDR3 coding sequence is TGTGCTAGCCAAGGGAGCGGGAGGGGAAATGGCTACACCTTC. Translation: CASQGSGRGNGYTF.

This clone was observed a handful of times. The genes are TRBV7-3 and TRBJ2-7; 13 bases are a match to TRBD2. The tail of the sequence fits TRBJ2-5 better, so the J call may be wrong. Germline CDR1 SGHTA, CDR2 FQGTGA. The CDR3 has 16 amino acids. The CDR3 nucleotides are TGTGCCAGCAGCTCGGGACTAGCGGGATCCCGGGAGACCCAGTACTTC. Translating gives CASSSGLAGSRETQYF.

This clone was seen a handful of times. Here the CDR3 reads CSVEFLGALSGELFF. For the CDR3, the DNA is TGCAGCGTTGAATTTCTGGGGGCTTTGTCCGGGGAGCTGTTTTTT. J is TRBJ2-2 and V is TRBV29-1; D possibly corresponds to TRBD1 (6 bases). The germline V gene has CDR1 SQVTM and CDR2 ANQGSEA. V lost 2 bases to trimming and J lost 6 bases, with 16 bases between them. This CDR3 spans 15 amino acids.

The chain uses TRBV28 and TRBJ2-7, with 12 bases fitting TRBD2. The germline V gene has CDR1 MDHEN and CDR2 SYDVKM. The V segment lost 3 bases and the J segment 7 bases; nucleotides outside the gene matches: 10. There are 16 residues in the CDR3. The CDR3 region is CASSLVLAGGLGEQYF. CDR3 bases: TGTGCCAGCAGTTTGGTGCTAGCGGGAGGGCTGGGGGAGCAGTACTTC.

The V gene is TRBV18, the J gene TRBJ2-7; 9 nucleotides agree with TRBD1. The ends lost 3 bases at V and 8 bases at J; junction bases unmatched: 8. CDR1 and CDR2 (germline): KGHSH, LQKENI. The CDR3 has 14 amino acids. CDR3 DNA: TGTGCCAGCTCACCCTACACAGGGGGCGACCAGCAGTACTTC. It translates to CASSPYTGGDQQYF.

The chain is built from TRBV18 and TRBJ1-1; 7 positions agree with TRBD1. Germline trimming cut 2 bases from V and 3 bases from J; bases unmatched to any gene: 9. Germline lookup yields CDR1 KGHSH and CDR2 LQKENI. This CDR3 comprises 16 residues. The CDR3 DNA sequence: TGTGCCAGCTCACCATCTCCGGGACAGAGACACACTGAAGCTTTCTTT. Amino acid sequence: CASSPSPGQRHTEAFF.

This clone showed up just once. V and J are TRBV5-6 and TRBJ2-2, with 7 bases aligning to TRBD1. The ends lost 4 bases at V and 0 bases at J; junction bases unmatched: 3. This CDR3 is 15 amino acids long. CDR1 is SGHDT and CDR2 is YYEEEE in the germline V gene. CDR3 amino acids: CASSRTGTNTGELFF. Here the CDR3 DNA reads TGTGCCAGCAGCCGGACAGGAACGAACACCGGGGAGCTGTTTTTT.

This clone was counted a few times. The V call is TRBV5-1, the J call TRBJ2-3; D is undetermined. The CDR3 is 13 amino acids. Germline V gene lookup returns CDR1 SGHRS and CDR2 YFSETQ. Trimming pared 7 bases from V and 6 bases from J, leaving 15 bases between. The chain's CDR3 is CASAKRDSDTQYF. In nucleotides, the CDR3 is TGCGCCAGCGCAAAAAGAGATTCGGATACGCAGTATTTT.

The V call is TRBV18, the J call TRBJ1-5; D uncertain. V was trimmed by 6 bases and J by 6 bases, leaving 15 bases between them. Germline CDR1 reads KGHSH; CDR2 reads LQKENI. The CDR3 covers 14 residues. The CDR3 coding sequence is TGTGCCAGCTCCCCTTCACGGGAGGGTCAGCCCCAGCATTTT. The encoded protein is CASSPSREGQPQHF.

V usage is TRBV30 and J usage is TRBJ1-1; D ambiguous. The germline gives CDR1 GTSNPN, CDR2 SVGIG (reference sequence). The CDR3 sequence is 12 residues long. V was clipped by 3 bases and J by 11 bases, with 16 bases between them. CDR3 amino acids: CAWSLDQVSAFF. CDR3 nucleotides: TGTGCCTGGAGCCTTGACCAGGTGAGTGCTTTCTTT.

This clone is deemed medium-sized (0.01 to 0.1%). V usage is TRBV6-4 and J usage is TRBJ2-1; TRBD2 might be the D (6 bases). The germline V gene encodes CDR1 MRHNA and CDR2 SNTAGT. The germline V and J ends were trimmed by 0 bases and 9 bases, with 15 bases remaining between them. The CDR3 length is 15 residues. CDR3 nucleotide sequence: TGTGCCAGCAGTGACTCATTGGACGGGGGTGCTGAGCAGTTCTTC. Its translation: CASSDSLDGGAEQFF.

The genes are TRBV6-5 and TRBJ1-4; a weak D match, TRBD1 (6 bases). The CDR3 is made up of 14 amino acids. Germline CDR1 and CDR2: MNHEY and SVGAGI. The ends were cut back, 5 bases at V and 10 bases at J, with 17 bases in the middle. CDR3 sequence: CASSEGGARVKLFF. The CDR3, as DNA: TGTGCCAGCAGTGAAGGGGGGGCGCGGGTAAAACTGTTTTTT.

This chain links TRBV6-1 with TRBJ2-2; D is ambiguous. This CDR3 is 11 amino acids long. Germline assignment: CDR1 MNHNS and CDR2 SASEGT. V was cut by 5 bases and J by 5 bases, with 3 bases left in between. CDR3 nucleotides: TGTGCCAGCAGTCGTACCGGGGAGCTGTTTTTT. Its translation: CASSRTGELFF.

The rearrangement links TRBV7-3 to TRBJ1-5; 7 bases fit TRBD1. The V segment lost 0 bases and the J segment 5 bases; nucleotides outside the gene matches: 7. The V gene's germline CDR1 is SGHTA and CDR2 FQGTGA. The CDR3 covers 16 residues. CDR3 sequence: CASSLTLRQGHQPQHF. As DNA, the CDR3 is TGTGCCAGCAGCTTAACCCTTAGACAGGGTCATCAGCCCCAGCATTTT.

The rearrangement uses TRBV7-9 and TRBJ1-2; 7 bases line up with TRBD1. Trimming took 3 bases from V and 4 from J; bases not matched to a gene: 8. The V gene's germline CDR1 is SEHNR and CDR2 FQNEAQ (reference sequence). The CDR3 length is 15 residues. In DNA form, the CDR3 reads TGTGCCAGCAGCTTCCCCCGACAGGGATTCTATGGCTACACCTTC. Amino acids: CASSFPRQGFYGYTF. Complete variable domain (other parts from reference TRBV7-9 and TRBJ1-2): DTGVSQNPRHKITKRGQNVTFRCDPISEHNRLYWYRQTLGQGPEFLTYFQNEAQLEKSRLLSDRFSAERPKGSFSTLEIQRTEQGDSAMYLCASSFPRQGFYGYTFGSGTRLTVV.

The chain links TRBV27 to TRBJ1-2; a possible D gene is TRBD1 (6 bases). The germline V and J ends were trimmed by 3 bases and 8 bases, with 10 bases remaining between them. CDR3 length equals 12 residues. Germline CDR1 MNHEY, CDR2 SMNVEV (reference sequence). The CDR3 here is CASSLGAGGYTF. CDR3 nucleotide sequence: TGTGCCAGCAGTTTGGGGGCAGGGGGCTACACCTTC.

In its sample, this clone was seen once. The V gene is TRBV6-1, the J gene TRBJ2-1; 10 positions agree with TRBD2. Germline V CDR1 and CDR2: MNHNS, SASEGT. The CDR3 spans 15 residues. Losses at the gene ends were 5 bases for V and 9 bases for J; bases not matched to a gene: 10. CDR3 in DNA: TGTGCCAGCAGTACCGGGACTAGCGCGACGGGTGAGCAGTTCTTC. This sequence encodes CASSTGTSATGEQFF.

This chain uses TRBV6-5 with TRBJ2-1; D remains ambiguous. The CDR3 contains 11 residues. Looked up from germline, CDR1 is MNHEY and CDR2 is SVGAGI. V lost 7 bases, J lost 4 bases, and 5 bases lay in between. The CDR3 DNA is TGTGCCAGCACTAAATACAATGAGCAGTTCTTC. Encoded protein: CASTKYNEQFF.

The chain employs TRBV5-1 and TRBJ1-2; 7 nucleotides line up with TRBD1. This CDR3 is 15 amino acids long. Germline V lookup: CDR1 SGHRS, CDR2 YFSETQ. V was pared by 1 base and J by 3 bases, with 6 bases of the junction left unmatched. The CDR3 protein is CASSLRGGSDYGYTF. DNA for the CDR3: TGCGCCAGCAGCTTGCGAGGGGGCAGCGACTATGGCTACACCTTC.

The rearrangement uses TRBV5-4 and TRBJ2-3, with D unresolved. With 0 bases removed from V and 1 base from J, the gap between germline ends came to 6 bases. This CDR3 has 14 residues. The germline CDR1 and CDR2 sequences are SGHNT and YYREEE (reference sequence). The CDR3 is CASSLALGTDTQYF. DNA for the CDR3: TGTGCCAGCAGCTTGGCCCTAGGCACAGATACGCAGTATTTT.